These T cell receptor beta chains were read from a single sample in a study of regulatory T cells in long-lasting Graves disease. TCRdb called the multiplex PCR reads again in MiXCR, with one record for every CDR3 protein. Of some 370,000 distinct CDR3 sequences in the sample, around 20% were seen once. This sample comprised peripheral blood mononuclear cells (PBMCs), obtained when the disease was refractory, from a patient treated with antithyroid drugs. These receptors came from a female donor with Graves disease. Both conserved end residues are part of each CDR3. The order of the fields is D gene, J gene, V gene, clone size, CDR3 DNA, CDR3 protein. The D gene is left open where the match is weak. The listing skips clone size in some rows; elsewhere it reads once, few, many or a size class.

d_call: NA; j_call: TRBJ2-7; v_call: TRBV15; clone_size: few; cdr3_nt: TGTGCCACCAGCAGAGAATACGGGGTATACGAGCAGTACTTC; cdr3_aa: CATSREYGVYEQYF
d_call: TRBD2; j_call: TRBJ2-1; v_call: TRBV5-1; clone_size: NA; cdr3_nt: TGCGCCAGCAGCTTGGCGGGAGGGCCGTCCAATGAGCAGTTCTTC; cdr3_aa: CASSLAGGPSNEQFF
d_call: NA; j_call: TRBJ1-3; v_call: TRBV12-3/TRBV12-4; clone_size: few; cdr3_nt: TGTGCCAGCAGTTCTACCCCCGTCGGCTCTGGAAACACCATATATTTT; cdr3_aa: CASSSTPVGSGNTIYF
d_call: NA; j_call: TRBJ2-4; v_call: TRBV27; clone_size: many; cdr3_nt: TGTGCCAGCAGTTCGGGCTTAGCCAAAAACATTCAGTACTTC; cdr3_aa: CASSSGLAKNIQYF
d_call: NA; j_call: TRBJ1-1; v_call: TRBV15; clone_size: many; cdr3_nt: TGTGCCACCAGCAGAGATGGGCAGGGAAACACTGAAGCTTTCTTT; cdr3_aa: CATSRDGQGNTEAFF
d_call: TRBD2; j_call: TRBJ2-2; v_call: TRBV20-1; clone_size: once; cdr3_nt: TGCAGTGCTAGATTCCGGGAGGCCGGGGAGCTGTTTTTT; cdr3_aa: CSARFREAGELFF
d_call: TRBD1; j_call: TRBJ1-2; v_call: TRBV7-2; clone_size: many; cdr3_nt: TGTGCCAGCAAACGGGACAGGGGGCAGTATGGGGGCTACACCTTC; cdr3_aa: CASKRDRGQYGGYTF
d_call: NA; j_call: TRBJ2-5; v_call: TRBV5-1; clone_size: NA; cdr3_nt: TGCGCCAGCAGCTTGTCGGGAGCCGGCGTAGAGACCCAGTACTTC; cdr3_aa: CASSLSGAGVETQYF
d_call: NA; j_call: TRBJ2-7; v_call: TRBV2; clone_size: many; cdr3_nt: TGTGCCAGCAGTGATGTTCGGAGCGGTGCCTTCTACGAGCAGTACTTC; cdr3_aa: CASSDVRSGAFYEQYF
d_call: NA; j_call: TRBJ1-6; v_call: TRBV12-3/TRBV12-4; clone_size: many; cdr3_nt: TGTGCCAGCAGCCTCAGCGGTTCAAATTCACCCCTCCACTTT; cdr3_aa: CASSLSGSNSPLHF
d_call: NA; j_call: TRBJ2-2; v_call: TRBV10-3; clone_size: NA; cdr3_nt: TGTGCCATCAGTGAGTCAAAGGGGACTTTGAGGGAGCTGTTTTTT; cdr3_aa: CAISESKGTLRELFF
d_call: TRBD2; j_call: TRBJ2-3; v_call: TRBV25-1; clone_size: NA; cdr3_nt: TGTGCCAGCAGTGAATACAGCGGGGGCAGTGGCACAGATACGCAGTATTTT; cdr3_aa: CASSEYSGGSGTDTQYF
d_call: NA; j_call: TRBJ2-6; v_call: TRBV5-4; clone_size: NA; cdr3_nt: TGTGCCAGCAGCCCCGGAGGCTTTGCCAACGTCCTGACTTTC; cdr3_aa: CASSPGGFANVLTF
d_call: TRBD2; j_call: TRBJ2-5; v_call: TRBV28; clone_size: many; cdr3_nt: TGTGCCAGCAGCACCCGTGGGCTAGCGGGTATTCAAGAGACCCAGTACTTC; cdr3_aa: CASSTRGLAGIQETQYF
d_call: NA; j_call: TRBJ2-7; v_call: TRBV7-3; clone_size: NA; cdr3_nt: TGTGCCAGCAGCGGCGGGATGTCCCACTCCGAGCAGTACTTC; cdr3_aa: CASSGGMSHSEQYF
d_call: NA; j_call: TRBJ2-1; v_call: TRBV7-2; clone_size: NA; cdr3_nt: TGTGCCAACAGCTTATCAGGGATTGGGGAGCAGTTCTTC; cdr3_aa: CANSLSGIGEQFF
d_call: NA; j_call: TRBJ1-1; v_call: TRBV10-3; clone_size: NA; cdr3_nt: TGTGCCATCCTGCGGGACACTGAAGCTTTCTTT; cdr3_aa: CAILRDTEAFF
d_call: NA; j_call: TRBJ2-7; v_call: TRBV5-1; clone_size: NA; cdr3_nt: TGCGCCAGCAGCTTGGAAGGGAGTATTTACGAGCAGTACTTC; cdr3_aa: CASSLEGSIYEQYF
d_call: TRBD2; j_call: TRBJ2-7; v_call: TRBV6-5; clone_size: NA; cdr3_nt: TGTGCCAGCAGTTACTCAGGGACTAGACTAAGCGAGCAGTACTTC; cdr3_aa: CASSYSGTRLSEQYF
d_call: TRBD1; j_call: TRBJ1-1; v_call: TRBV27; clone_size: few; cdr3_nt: TGTGCCAGCAGTTCAAGAACAGGGGGCATAAGGAACACTGAAGCTTTCTTT; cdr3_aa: CASSSRTGGIRNTEAFF
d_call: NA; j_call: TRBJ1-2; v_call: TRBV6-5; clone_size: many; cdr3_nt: TGTGCCAGCAGTTACTCGACAAGGACCCCTGATGGCTACACCTTC; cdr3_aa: CASSYSTRTPDGYTF
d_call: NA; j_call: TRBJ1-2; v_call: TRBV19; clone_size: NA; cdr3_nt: TGTGCCAGTAGAGTACCGGGACATTCCTCTGGCTACACCTTC; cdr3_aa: CASRVPGHSSGYTF
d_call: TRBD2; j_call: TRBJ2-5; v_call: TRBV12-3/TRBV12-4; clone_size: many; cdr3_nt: TGTGCCAGCAGCGAGCGGAGTACGGGAGGGGAGACCCAGTACTTC; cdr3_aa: CASSERSTGGETQYF
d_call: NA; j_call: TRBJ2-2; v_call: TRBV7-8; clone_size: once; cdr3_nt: TGTGCCAGCAGTCATCTGACAGCGAACACCGGGGAGCTGTTTTTT; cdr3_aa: CASSHLTANTGELFF
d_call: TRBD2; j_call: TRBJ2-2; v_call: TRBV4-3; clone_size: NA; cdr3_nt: TGCGCCAGCAGCCGAAGACGGGGGGGGACCGGGGAGCTGTTTTTT; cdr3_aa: CASSRRRGGTGELFF
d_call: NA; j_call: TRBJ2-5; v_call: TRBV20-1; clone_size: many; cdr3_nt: TGCAGTTCCAGTCCCGGAGAGACCCAGTACTTC; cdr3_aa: CSSSPGETQYF
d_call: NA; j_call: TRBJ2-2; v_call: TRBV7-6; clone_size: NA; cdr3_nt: TGTGCCAGCAGCGAGCCCCAAGCACGGGACACCGGGGAGCTGTTTTTT; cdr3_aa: CASSEPQARDTGELFF
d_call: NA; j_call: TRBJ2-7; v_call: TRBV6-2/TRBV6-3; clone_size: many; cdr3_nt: TGTGCCAGCAGTTACTTGGGGGTCTACTACGAGCAGTACTTC; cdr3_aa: CASSYLGVYYEQYF
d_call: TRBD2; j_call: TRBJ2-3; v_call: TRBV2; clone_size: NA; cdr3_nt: TGCGTGGGCGGGAGGGCAGATACGCAGTATTTT; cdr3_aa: CVGGRADTQYF
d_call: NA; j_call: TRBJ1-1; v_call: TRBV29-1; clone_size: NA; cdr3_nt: TGCAGCGTTGGAGCAGGGCACACTGAAGCTTTCTTT; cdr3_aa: CSVGAGHTEAFF
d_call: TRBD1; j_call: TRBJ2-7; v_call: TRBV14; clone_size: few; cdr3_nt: TGTGCCAGCAGCCTTGGGACAGTATTCGAGCAGTACTTC; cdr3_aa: CASSLGTVFEQYF
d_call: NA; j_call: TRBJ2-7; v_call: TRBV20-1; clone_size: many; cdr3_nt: TGCAGTGCCCTGACCACTTCCACGGAAGAGCAGTACTTC; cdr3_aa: CSALTTSTEEQYF
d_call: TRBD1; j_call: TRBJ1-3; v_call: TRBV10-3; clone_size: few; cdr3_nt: TGTGCCATCAGTGAGCGACAGGGCTCTGGAAACACCATATATTTT; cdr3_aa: CAISERQGSGNTIYF
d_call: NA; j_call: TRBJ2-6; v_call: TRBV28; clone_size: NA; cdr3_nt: TGTGCCAGCAATCAACGCCGTATTGGGGCCAACGTCCTGACTTTC; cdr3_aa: CASNQRRIGANVLTF
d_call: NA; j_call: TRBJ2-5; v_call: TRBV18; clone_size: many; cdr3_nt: TGTGCCAGCTCACCTTCCTGGCCCGACATACGGTGGGAGACCCAGTACTTC; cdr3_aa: CASSPSWPDIRWETQYF
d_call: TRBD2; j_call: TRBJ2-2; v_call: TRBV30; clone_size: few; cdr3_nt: TGTGCCTGCCCCGCCGATCCTAGCGGGAGTAAAAACACCGGGGAGCTGTTTTTT; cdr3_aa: CACPADPSGSKNTGELFF
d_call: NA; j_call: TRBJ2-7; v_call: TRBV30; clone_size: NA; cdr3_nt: TGTGCCTGGAGTGTACCCCCAGGCTCCTACGAGCAGTACTTC; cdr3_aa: CAWSVPPGSYEQYF
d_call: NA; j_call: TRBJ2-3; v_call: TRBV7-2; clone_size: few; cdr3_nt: TGTGCCAGCAGATACGGAGGGAGCACAGATACGCAGTATTTT; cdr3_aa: CASRYGGSTDTQYF
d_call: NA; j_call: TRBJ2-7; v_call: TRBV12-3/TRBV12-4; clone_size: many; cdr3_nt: TGTGCCAGCAGTTTAAGCGGCTTCGACTACGAGCAGTACTTC; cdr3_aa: CASSLSGFDYEQYF
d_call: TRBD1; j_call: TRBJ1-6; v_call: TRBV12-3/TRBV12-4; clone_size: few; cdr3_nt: TGTGCCAGCAGTTCCCACTCCGGGACAGGGAGTTCACCCCTCCACTTT; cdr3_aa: CASSSHSGTGSSPLHF
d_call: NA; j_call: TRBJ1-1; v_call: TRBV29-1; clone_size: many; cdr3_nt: TGCAGCGTGGATAACACTGAAGCTTTCTTT; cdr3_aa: CSVDNTEAFF
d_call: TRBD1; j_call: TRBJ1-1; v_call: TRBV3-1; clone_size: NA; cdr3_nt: TGTGCCAGCAGCTCGTACAGGGGTATCACTGAAGCTTTCTTT; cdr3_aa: CASSSYRGITEAFF
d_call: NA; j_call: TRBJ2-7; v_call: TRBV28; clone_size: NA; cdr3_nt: TGTGCCATAATGCCAGGGTTTTCCTACGAGCAGTACTTC; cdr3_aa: CAIMPGFSYEQYF
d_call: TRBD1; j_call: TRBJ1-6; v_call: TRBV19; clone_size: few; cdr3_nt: TGTGCCAATAGTACCGGGACAGGCCTTTCTAATTCACCCCTCCACTTT; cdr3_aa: CANSTGTGLSNSPLHF
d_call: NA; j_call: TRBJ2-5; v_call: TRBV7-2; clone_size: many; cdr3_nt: TGTGCCAGCAGCGACCGACCGGGACAGGGACTAGTGGTGTGGGGAGAGACCCAGTACTTC; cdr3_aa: CASSDRPGQGLVVWGETQYF
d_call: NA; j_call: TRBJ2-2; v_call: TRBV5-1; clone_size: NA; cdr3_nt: TGCGCCAGCAGCCTACTACCGGGATTGAACACCGGGGAGCTGTTTTTT; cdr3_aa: CASSLLPGLNTGELFF
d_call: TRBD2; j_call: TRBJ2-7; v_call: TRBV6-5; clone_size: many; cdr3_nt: TGTGCCAGCAGTTACTCGGCTAGCGGGAGGGCCTACGAGCAGTACTTC; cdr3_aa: CASSYSASGRAYEQYF
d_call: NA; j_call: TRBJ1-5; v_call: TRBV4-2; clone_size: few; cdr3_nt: TGTGCCAGCAGCCAAGATGGGGCGGCCAATCAGCCCCAGCATTTT; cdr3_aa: CASSQDGAANQPQHF
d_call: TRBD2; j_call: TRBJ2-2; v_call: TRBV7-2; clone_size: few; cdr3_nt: TGTGCCAGCAGCTTACTAGCGGGATCGGGTATCACCGGGGAGCTGTTTTTT; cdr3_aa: CASSLLAGSGITGELFF
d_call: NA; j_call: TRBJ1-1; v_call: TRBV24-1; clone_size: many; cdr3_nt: TGTGCCACCAGTGATTTGCGGGGAGTTGAAGCTTTCTTT; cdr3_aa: CATSDLRGVEAFF